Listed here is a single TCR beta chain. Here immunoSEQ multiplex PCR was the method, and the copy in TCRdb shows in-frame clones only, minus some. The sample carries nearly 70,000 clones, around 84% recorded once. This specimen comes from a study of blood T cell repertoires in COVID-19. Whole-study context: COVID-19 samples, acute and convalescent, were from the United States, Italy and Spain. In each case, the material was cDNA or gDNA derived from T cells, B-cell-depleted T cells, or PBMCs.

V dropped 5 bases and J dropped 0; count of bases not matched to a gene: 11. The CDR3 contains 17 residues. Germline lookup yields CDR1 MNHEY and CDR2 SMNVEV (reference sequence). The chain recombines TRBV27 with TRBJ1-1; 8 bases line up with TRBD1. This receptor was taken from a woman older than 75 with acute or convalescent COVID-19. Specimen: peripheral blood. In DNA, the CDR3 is TGTGCCAGCAGTCCGCGGTCAGGGGGCTCTCTGAACACTGAAGCTTTCTTT. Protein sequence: CASSPRSGGSLNTEAFF.